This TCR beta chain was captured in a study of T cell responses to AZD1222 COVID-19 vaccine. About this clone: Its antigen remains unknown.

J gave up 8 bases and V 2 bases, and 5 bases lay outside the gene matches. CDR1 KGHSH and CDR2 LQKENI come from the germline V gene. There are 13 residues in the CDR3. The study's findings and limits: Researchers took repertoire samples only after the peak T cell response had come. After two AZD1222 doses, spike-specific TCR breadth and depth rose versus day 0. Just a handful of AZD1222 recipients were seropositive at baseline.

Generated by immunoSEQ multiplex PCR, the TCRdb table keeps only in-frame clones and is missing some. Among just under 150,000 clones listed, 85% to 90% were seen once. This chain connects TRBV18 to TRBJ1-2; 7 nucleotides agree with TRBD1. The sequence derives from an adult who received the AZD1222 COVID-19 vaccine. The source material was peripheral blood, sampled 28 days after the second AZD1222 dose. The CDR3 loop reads CASSPGTVPGYTF. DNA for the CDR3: TGTGCCAGCTCACCAGGGACAGTCCCGGGCTACACCTTC.